The 6 T cell receptor beta chains listed next were all sequenced from one sample in a study of memory CD4+ T cells and cytomegalovirus serostatus. The sort gate was single viable CD3+CD4+CD8-CD45RO+ cells for memory CD4+ T cells. TCRdb's table, derived via immunoSEQ multiplex PCR, lists solely in-frame clones and lacks some. The data contain 60,000 to 75,000 clones, around three quarters of them singletons. Material for sequencing was memory CD4+ T cells from blood. The receptor source for this set is an adult in good health and CMV-seronegative. Some clones in this sample may be carry-over from other donors' samples.

The chain employs TRBV6-1 and TRBJ1-4; 7 bases map to TRBD1. The CDR3 length is 15 residues. Germline CDR1 and CDR2: MNHNS and SASEGT. V was pared by 0 bases and J by 5 bases, with 3 bases of the junction left unmatched. The CDR3 sequence is CASSEADRANEKLFF. CDR3 in DNA: TGTGCCAGCAGTGAAGCAGACAGGGCGAATGAAAAACTGTTTTTT.

V usage is TRBV7-2 and J usage is TRBJ2-2, with 7 positions matching TRBD1. Germline CDR1 and CDR2: SGHTA and FQGNSA. Trimming took 5 bases from V and 6 from J; bases not matched to a gene: 9. The CDR3 loop spans 15 amino acids. The CDR3: CASSPQTGLAGELFF. The CDR3 bases are TGTGCCAGCAGCCCCCAGACAGGGCTGGCCGGGGAGCTGTTTTTT.

V and J are TRBV19 and TRBJ1-5, with a weak D call TRBD1 (6 bases). V was trimmed by 6 bases and J by 2 bases, leaving 14 bases between them. Germline V gene lookup returns CDR1 LNHDA and CDR2 SQIVND (reference sequence). The CDR3 is 15 residues long. Here the CDR3 reads CASRTGTIGNQPQHF. CDR3 sequence (DNA): TGTGCCAGTAGGACCGGGACAATTGGCAATCAGCCCCAGCATTTT.

This clone appeared once. The rearrangement uses TRBV10-2 and TRBJ2-7, with a tentative D call TRBD1 (5 bases). The CDR3 runs to 15 residues. Germline-derived CDR1 and CDR2 are WSHSY and SAAADI. Trimming removed 3 bases from V and 0 bases from J, with 12 bases in between. CDR3 coding DNA: TGCGCCAGCAGTGAAACGCAGGGCTACTCCTACGAGCAGTACTTC. It codes for CASSETQGYSYEQYF.

The chain uses TRBV10-3 and TRBJ2-5; tentative D call: TRBD2 (6 bases). Trimming cost V 6 bases and J 2 bases, with 10 bases left between them. CDR1 is ENHRY and CDR2 is SYGVKD in the germline V gene. This CDR3 has 13 residues. CDR3: CAIRWGVQETQYF. The CDR3 region has the DNA TGTGCCATCAGGTGGGGGGTACAAGAGACCCAGTACTTC.

This rearrangement joins TRBV7-9 to TRBJ2-7; 7 nucleotides line up with TRBD2. The germline V gene has CDR1 SEHNR and CDR2 FQNEAQ (reference sequence). After removal of 2 bases from V and 5 bases from J, the junction contained 15 bases not matched to a gene. This CDR3 spans 17 amino acids. CDR3 loop: CASSLFLGGGSGHEQYF. The CDR3 DNA is TGTGCCAGCAGCTTATTCTTGGGCGGCGGGAGTGGACACGAGCAGTACTTC.